The clone carrying this TCR beta chain has ten or more counts. Antigen: not known. V was pared by 4 bases and J by 4 bases, with 16 bases between. The CDR3 loop spans 15 amino acids. Germline assignment: CDR1 MDHEN and CDR2 SYDVKM. This record belongs to a study of T cells after yellow fever vaccination. Findings and caveats of the study: From the bulk population, abundant clonotypes could contaminate and appear within FACS-sorted repertoires. Faster peaking, at day 5 versus 15, marked a secondary response that was weaker. Clonotype sharing between CD4 and CD8 compartments was small.

Generation of TCR cDNA used 5'RACE template switching (which added a universal primer site and UMIs). TCRdb reanalysed the 5' RACE reads using MiXCR and keeps one entry per CDR3 protein. The sample lists some 300,000 distinct CDR3 sequences, around 10% seen once, with 3% to 3.5% in the top ten. This TCR was recovered from a man aged 18 to 29 who received the YFV17D yellow fever vaccine. The chain is built from TRBV28 and TRBJ1-2; the D is unclear. The source was CD4+ T cells sorted from PBMCs, collected 5 days after the yellow fever booster vaccination. This CDR3 is CASSSAAASGYGYTF. In DNA, the CDR3 is TGTGCCAGCAGTTCCGCCGCGGCTAGTGGCTATGGCTACACCTTC.